The clone carrying this T cell receptor (beta chain) was counted between two and nine times. The antigen is not known. PCR was performed a second time for about 7 to 12 cycles using a sample-barcoded 5' primer and a J-beta primer mix. Sequencing recovered at least 2.5 million CDR3-containing paired-end reads from each sample. One entry per CDR3 protein results from TCRdb running MiXCR on the 5' RACE reads. The sample contains hundreds of thousands of distinct CDR3 sequences, roughly 44% of which appear only once. The CDR3 has 12 residues. V lost 5 bases, J lost 7 bases, and 11 bases lay in between. Germline V gene lookup returns CDR1 SGHTA and CDR2 FQGNSA. Total RNA extraction produced at least 5.5 micrograms (per sample) for the study. The data derive from a study of blood T cells in healthy people across ages. Study-level points and caveats: Diversity figures based on one million T cells were deemed too low. Lack of knowledge of donor CMV status possibly confounded expanded clonotype changes.

The V gene is TRBV7-2, the J gene TRBJ1-1, with D possibly matching TRBD1 (5 bases). The sample comprised blood. The receptor comes from a woman aged 60-70 years in good health. CDR3 nucleotide sequence: TGTGCCAGCAGCCCCGGGACCGGTGAAGCTTTCTTT. Translating gives CASSPGTGEAFF.